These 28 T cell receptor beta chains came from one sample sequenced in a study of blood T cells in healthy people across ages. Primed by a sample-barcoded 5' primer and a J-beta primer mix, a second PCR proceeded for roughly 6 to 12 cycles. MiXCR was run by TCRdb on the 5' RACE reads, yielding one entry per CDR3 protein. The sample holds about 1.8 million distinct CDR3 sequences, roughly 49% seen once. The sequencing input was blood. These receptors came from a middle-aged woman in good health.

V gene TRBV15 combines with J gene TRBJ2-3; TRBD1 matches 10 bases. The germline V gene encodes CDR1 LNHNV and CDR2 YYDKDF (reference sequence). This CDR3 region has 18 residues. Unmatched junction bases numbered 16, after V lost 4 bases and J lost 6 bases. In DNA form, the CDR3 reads TGTGCCACCAGCACGAACCGGGACAGGGGTCCCAGTGGGGATACGCAGTATTTT. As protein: CATSTNRDRGPSGDTQYF.

The DNA for the CDR3 is TGTGCCAGCAGCCAACGGACAGACTTCCAAGAGACCCAGTACTTC. This encodes CASSQRTDFQETQYF. J is TRBJ2-5 and V is TRBV6-2 or TRBV6-3; a possible D gene is TRBD1 (6 bases). V shed 6 bases and J shed 1 base, with 15 bases lying between them. This CDR3 comprises 15 residues. Germline V gene data show CDR1 as MNHEY and CDR2 as SVGEGT.

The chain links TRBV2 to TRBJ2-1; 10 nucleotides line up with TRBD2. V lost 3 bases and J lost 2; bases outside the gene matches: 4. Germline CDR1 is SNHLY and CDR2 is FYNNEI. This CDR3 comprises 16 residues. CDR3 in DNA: TGTGCCAGCAGTGATTTAGGACTAGCGGCCTACAATGAGCAGTTCTTC. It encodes CASSDLGLAAYNEQFF.

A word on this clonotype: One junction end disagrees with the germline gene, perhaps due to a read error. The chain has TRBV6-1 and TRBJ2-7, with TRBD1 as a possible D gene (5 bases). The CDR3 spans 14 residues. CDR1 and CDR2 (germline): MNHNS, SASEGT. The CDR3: CVSSYNRRPYEQYF. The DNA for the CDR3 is TGTGTCAGCAGTTATAACAGGCGTCCCTACGAGCAGTACTTC.

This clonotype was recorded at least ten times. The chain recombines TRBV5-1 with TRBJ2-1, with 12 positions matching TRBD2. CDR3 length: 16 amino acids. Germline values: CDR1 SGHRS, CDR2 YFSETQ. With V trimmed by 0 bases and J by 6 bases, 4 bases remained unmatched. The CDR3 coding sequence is TGCGCCAGCAGCTTGGTGACTAGCGGGGGAATCAATGAGCAGTTCTTC. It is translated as CASSLVTSGGINEQFF.

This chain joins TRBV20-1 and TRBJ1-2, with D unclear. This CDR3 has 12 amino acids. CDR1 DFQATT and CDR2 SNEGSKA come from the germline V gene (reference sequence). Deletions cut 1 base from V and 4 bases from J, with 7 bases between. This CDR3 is CSARVTAYGYTF. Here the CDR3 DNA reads TGCAGTGCTAGAGTAACCGCCTATGGCTACACCTTC.

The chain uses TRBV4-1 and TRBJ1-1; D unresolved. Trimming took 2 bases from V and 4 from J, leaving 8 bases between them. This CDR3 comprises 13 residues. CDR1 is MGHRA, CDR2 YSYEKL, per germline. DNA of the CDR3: TGCGCCAGCAGCCAAACAGTGGCCACTGAAGCTTTCTTT. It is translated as CASSQTVATEAFF.

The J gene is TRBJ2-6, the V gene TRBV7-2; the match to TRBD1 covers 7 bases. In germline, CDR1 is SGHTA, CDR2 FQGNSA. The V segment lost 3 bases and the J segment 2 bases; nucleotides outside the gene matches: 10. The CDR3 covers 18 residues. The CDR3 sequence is CASSFSTGPRPGANVLTF. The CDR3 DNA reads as TGTGCCAGCAGCTTTTCGACAGGGCCTCGCCCTGGGGCCAACGTCCTGACTTTC.

DNA of the CDR3: TGCAGTGCTCGGTCTAGCGGGGGGCCTCAATACGAGCAGTACTTC. Its translation is CSARSSGGPQYEQYF. The rearrangement joins TRBV20-1 to TRBJ2-7; TRBD2 matches at 11 bases. Per germline, CDR1 DFQATT and CDR2 SNEGSKA (reference sequence). CDR3 length: 15 residues. Trimming removed 5 bases from V and 4 bases from J; junction bases left unmatched: 10.

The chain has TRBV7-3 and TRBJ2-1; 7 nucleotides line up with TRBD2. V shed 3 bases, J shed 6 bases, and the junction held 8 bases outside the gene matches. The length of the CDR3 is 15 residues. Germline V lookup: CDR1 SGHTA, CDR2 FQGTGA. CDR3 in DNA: TGTGCCAGCAGCTTGAGACTAGCCGAACCCAATGAGCAGTTCTTC. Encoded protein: CASSLRLAEPNEQFF.

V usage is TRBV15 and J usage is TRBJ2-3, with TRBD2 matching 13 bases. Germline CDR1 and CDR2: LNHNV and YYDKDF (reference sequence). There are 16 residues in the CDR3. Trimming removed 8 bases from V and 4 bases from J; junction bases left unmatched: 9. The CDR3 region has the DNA TGTGCCACCTCTCCGACTAGCGGGGGGTTGGCAGATACGCAGTATTTT. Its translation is CATSPTSGGLADTQYF.

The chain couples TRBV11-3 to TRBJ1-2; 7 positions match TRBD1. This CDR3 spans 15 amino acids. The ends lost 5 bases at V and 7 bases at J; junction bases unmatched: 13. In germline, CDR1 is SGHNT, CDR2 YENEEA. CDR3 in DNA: TGTGCCAGCAGCCGTTTAATTTCGGGACAGCCTGGCTACACCTTC. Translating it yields CASSRLISGQPGYTF. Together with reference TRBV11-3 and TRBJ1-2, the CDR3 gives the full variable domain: EAGVVQSPRYKIIEKKQPVAFWCNPISGHNTLYWYLQNLGQGPELLIRYENEEAVDDSQLPKDRFSAERLKGVDSTLKIQPAELGDSAVYLCASSRLISGQPGYTFGSGTRLTVV.

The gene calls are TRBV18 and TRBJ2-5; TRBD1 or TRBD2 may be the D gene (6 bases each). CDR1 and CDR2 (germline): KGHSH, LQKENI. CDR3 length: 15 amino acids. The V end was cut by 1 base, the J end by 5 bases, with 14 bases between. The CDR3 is CASSPQQGREETQYF. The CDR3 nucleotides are TGTGCCAGCTCACCACAACAGGGACGGGAGGAGACCCAGTACTTC.

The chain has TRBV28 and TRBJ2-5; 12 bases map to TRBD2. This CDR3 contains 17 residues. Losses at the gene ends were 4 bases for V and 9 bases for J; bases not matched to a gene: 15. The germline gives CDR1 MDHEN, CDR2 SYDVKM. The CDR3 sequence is CASSYGTSGLQGGPQYF. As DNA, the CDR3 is TGTGCCAGCAGTTACGGGACTAGCGGGTTACAAGGGGGTCCCCAGTACTTC.

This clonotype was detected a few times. CDR3 nucleotide sequence: TGTGCCAGCAGCGTAGCCGGAAAAGGGGGGAACTCCTACAATGAGCAGTTCTTC. Protein: CASSVAGKGGNSYNEQFF. V usage is TRBV9 and J usage is TRBJ2-1; D may be TRBD1 or TRBD2 (6 bases each). With 0 bases removed from V and 0 bases from J, the gap between germline ends came to 16 bases. This CDR3 has 18 amino acids. Germline V gene lookup returns CDR1 SGDLS and CDR2 YYNGEE.

CDR3 sequence (DNA): TGTGCCAGCAGCTTAGCGACAGCTACCACAGATACGCAGTATTTT. It translates to CASSLATATTDTQYF. The genes are TRBV7-8 and TRBJ2-3; the D gene is possibly TRBD1 (5 bases). The CDR3 has 15 residues. The germline gives CDR1 SGHVS, CDR2 FQNEAQ. The germline V and J ends were trimmed by 0 bases and 2 bases, with 9 bases remaining between them.

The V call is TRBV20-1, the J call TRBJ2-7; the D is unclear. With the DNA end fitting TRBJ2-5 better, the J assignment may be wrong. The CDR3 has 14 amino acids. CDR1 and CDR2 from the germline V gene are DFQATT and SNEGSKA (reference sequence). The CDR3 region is CSARDGVATRTQYF. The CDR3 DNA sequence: TGCAGTGCTAGAGATGGAGTGGCCACGCGGACCCAGTACTTC.

The CDR3 here is CASSQDNRGQPQHF. CDR3 nucleotides: TGCGCCAGCAGCCAAGATAACAGGGGTCAGCCCCAGCATTTT. This chain links TRBV4-3 with TRBJ1-5, with 7 bases fitting TRBD1. J lost 6 bases, V lost 0 bases, and 2 bases had no gene match. The CDR3 is 14 residues long. The germline CDR1 and CDR2 sequences are LGHNA and YSLEER.

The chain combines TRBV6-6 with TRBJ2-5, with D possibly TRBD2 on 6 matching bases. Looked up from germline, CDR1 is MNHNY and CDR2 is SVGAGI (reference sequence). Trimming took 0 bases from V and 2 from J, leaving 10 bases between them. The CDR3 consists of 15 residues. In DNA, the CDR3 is TGTGCCAGCAGTTACTCGCGGGGTTTACAAGAGACCCAGTACTTC. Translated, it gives CASSYSRGLQETQYF.

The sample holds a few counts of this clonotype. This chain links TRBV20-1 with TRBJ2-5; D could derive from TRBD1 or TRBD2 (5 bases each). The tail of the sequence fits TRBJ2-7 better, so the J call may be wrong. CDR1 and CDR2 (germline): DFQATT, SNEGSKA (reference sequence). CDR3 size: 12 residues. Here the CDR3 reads CSARGRGYEQYF. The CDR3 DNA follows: TGCAGTGCTAGGGGACGGGGATACGAGCAGTACTTC.

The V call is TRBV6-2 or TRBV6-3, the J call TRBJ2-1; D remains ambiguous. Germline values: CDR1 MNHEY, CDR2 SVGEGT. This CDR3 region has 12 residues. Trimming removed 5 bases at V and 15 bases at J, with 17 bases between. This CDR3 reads CASSLTPRNWFF. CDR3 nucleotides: TGTGCCAGCAGTCTCACTCCCCGAAATTGGTTCTTC.

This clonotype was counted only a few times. In DNA form, the CDR3 reads TGTGCCAGCAGCCCTGTGGGGGTGGACTATGGCTACACCTTC. Its protein product is CASSPVGVDYGYTF. This sequence joins TRBV9 and TRBJ1-2; a weak D match, TRBD1 (5 bases). The germline gives CDR1 SGDLS, CDR2 YYNGEE. The CDR3 covers 14 residues. Trimming took 4 bases from V and 3 from J, leaving 13 bases between them.

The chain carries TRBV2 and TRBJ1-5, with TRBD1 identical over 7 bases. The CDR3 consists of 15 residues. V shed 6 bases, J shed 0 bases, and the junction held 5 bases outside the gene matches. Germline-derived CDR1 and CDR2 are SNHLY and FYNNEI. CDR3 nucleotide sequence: TGTGCCAGCAGGCTGACAGGGACTAGCAATCAGCCCCAGCATTTT. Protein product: CASRLTGTSNQPQHF.

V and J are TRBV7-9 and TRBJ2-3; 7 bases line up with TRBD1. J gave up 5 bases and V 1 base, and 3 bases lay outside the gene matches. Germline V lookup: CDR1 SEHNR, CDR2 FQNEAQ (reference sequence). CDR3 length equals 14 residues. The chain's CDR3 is CASSLEQGRDTQYF. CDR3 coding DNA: TGTGCCAGCAGCTTAGAACAGGGGCGAGATACGCAGTATTTT.

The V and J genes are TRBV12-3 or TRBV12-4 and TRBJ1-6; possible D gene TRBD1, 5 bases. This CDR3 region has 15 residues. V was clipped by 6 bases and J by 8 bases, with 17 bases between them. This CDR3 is CASRSRDFSYSPLHF. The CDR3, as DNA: TGTGCCAGCAGATCGAGGGACTTTAGCTATTCACCCCTCCACTTT.

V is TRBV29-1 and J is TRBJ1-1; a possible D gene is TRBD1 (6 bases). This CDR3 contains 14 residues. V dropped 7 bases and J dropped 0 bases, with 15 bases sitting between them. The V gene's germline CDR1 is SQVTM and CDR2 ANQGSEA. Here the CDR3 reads CSARTEIVNTEAFF. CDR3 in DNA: TGCAGCGCTCGGACAGAAATAGTGAACACTGAAGCTTTCTTT.

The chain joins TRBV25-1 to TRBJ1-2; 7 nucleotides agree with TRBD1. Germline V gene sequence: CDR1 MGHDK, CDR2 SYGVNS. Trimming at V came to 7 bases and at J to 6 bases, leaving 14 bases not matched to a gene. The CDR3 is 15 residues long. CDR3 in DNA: TGTGCCAGCACCAACCTTCTTACAGGGGTTGATGGCTACACCTTC. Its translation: CASTNLLTGVDGYTF.

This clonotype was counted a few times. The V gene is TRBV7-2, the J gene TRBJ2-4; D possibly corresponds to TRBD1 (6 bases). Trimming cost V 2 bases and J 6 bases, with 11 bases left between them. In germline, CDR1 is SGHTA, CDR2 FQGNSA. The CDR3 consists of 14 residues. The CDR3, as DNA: TGTGCCAGCAGCTTACGGCAGGGGATAAACATTCAGTACTTC. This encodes CASSLRQGINIQYF.